A single sample is the source of the 23 T cell receptor beta chains below, sequenced in a study of shared clonotypes between healthy human individuals. Sequenced by immunoSEQ multiplex PCR; TCRdb stores in-frame clones only, minus some. The sample shows roughly 520,000 clones, 90% to 97% of them seen only once. Sequenced input: naive CD4+ T cells sorted from blood. Subset noted: CD45RA+ positively selected. The source of these receptors is a woman aged 30 to 39 in good health.

This chain joins TRBV18 and TRBJ1-5; D is uncertain. Germline assignment: CDR1 KGHSH and CDR2 LQKENI. The CDR3 spans 14 residues. The V gene lost 0 bases and the J gene lost 3 bases, with 6 bases spanning the gap. CDR3 bases: TGTGCCAGCTCACCACCGCAGTCCAATCAGCCCCAGCATTTT. The encoded protein is CASSPPQSNQPQHF.

The chain uses TRBV10-3 and TRBJ2-1; 7 bases are a match to TRBD2. The CDR3 has 14 amino acids. Germline V gives CDR1 ENHRY, CDR2 SYGVKD. V lost 8 bases and J lost 2; bases outside the gene matches: 6. Here the CDR3 reads CAIAGAGPYNEQFF. The DNA for the CDR3 is TGTGCCATCGCGGGAGCAGGGCCCTACAATGAGCAGTTCTTC.

The V gene is TRBV7-7, the J gene TRBJ2-7, with a tentative D call TRBD2 (6 bases). Germline CDR1 is SSHAT and CDR2 is FNYEAQ (reference sequence). V was pared by 10 bases and J by 2 bases, with 15 bases between. The CDR3 contains 13 residues. In DNA, the CDR3 is TGTGCCAAGCGGGCCTCTGGGACCTACGAGCAGTACTTC. Translation: CAKRASGTYEQYF.

The chain combines TRBV19 with TRBJ1-5; D perhaps matches TRBD1 (6 bases). The length of the CDR3 is 16 residues. Per the germline V gene, CDR1 is LNHDA and CDR2 is SQIVND (reference sequence). The V end was cut by 3 bases, the J end by 4 bases, with 16 bases between. CDR3 nucleotides: TGTGCCAGTAGTATCCCTTGGCAGGGGAGGAATCAGCCCCAGCATTTT. This codes for CASSIPWQGRNQPQHF.

This chain connects TRBV27 to TRBJ2-1; D uncertain. CDR1 is MNHEY, CDR2 SMNVEV, per germline (reference sequence). The CDR3 spans 16 residues. V was trimmed by 6 bases and J by 7 bases, leaving 22 bases between them. The CDR3 region is CASSPNAARGWNEQFF. The CDR3 nucleotides are TGTGCCAGCAGCCCTAATGCGGCTCGAGGCTGGAATGAGCAGTTCTTC.

The chain is built from TRBV7-9 and TRBJ2-5; 12 bases are a match to TRBD1. This CDR3 has 18 amino acids. Looked up from germline, CDR1 is SEHNR and CDR2 is FQNEAQ (reference sequence). J lost 7 bases, V lost 4 bases, and 16 bases had no gene match. The CDR3 is CASSSGTGGRRLEGTQYF. CDR3 in DNA: TGTGCCAGCAGCTCCGGGACAGGGGGCAGGCGGCTAGAGGGGACCCAGTACTTC.

Of note for this clone: Germline is not matched at one junction end, which may reflect a read error. The V and J genes are TRBV20-1 and TRBJ2-7; 9 bases fit TRBD2. This CDR3 contains 11 residues. The germline gives CDR1 DFQATT, CDR2 SNEGSKA (reference sequence). The CDR3 DNA reads as TGCAGTGCTAGAAGTAGCGGGAGACCAAACTTC. It translates to CSARSSGRPNF.

The rearrangement joins TRBV5-5 to TRBJ1-2; possible D gene TRBD1, 6 bases. V was trimmed by 2 bases and J by 3 bases, leaving 14 bases between them. This CDR3 has 15 residues. Germline CDR1 is SGHKS and CDR2 is YYEKEE (reference sequence). As DNA, the CDR3 is TGTGCCAGCAGCTTCGGGACATCTTTAGACTATGGCTACACCTTC. The encoded protein is CASSFGTSLDYGYTF.

The chain uses TRBV5-1 and TRBJ2-7; 10 bases agree with TRBD2. The germline V gene has CDR1 SGHRS and CDR2 YFSETQ. The V segment lost 4 bases and the J segment 5 bases; nucleotides outside the gene matches: 9. The CDR3 runs 15 residues. CDR3 sequence (DNA): TGCGCCAGCAGCCCCACTCTAGCGGGAGTGAACGAGCAGTACTTC. Protein sequence: CASSPTLAGVNEQYF. The variable domain in full, completed from reference TRBV5-1 and TRBJ2-7, reads KAGVTQTPRYLIKTRGQQVTLSCSPISGHRSVSWYQQTPGQGLQFLFEYFSETQRNKGNFPGRFSGRQFSNSRSEMNVSTLELGDSALYLCASSPTLAGVNEQYFGPGTRLTVT.

The rearrangement joins TRBV19 to TRBJ2-2, with 8 positions matching TRBD1. The V gene's germline CDR1 is LNHDA and CDR2 SQIVND (reference sequence). Trimming cost V 6 bases and J 3 bases; bases outside gene matches: 9. This CDR3 is 16 amino acids long. This CDR3 is CASRGIATGDTGELFF. The CDR3 DNA is TGTGCCAGTAGGGGAATTGCGACAGGGGACACCGGGGAGCTGTTTTTT.

The rearrangement joins TRBV28 to TRBJ1-6; no definite D call. The CDR3 spans 14 residues. Trimming shortened V by 7 bases and J by 1 base, and 8 bases separated the two germline ends. Germline V lookup: CDR1 MDHEN, CDR2 SYDVKM. The CDR3 here is CASTLVSYNSPLHF. CDR3 in DNA: TGTGCCAGCACCCTCGTATCCTATAATTCACCCCTCCACTTT.

This chain uses TRBV6-5 with TRBJ2-7; TRBD2 matches 11 bases. CDR3 length equals 15 residues. Germline lookup yields CDR1 MNHEY and CDR2 SVGAGI. V was pared by 2 bases and J by 0 bases, with 0 bases of the junction left unmatched. CDR3 sequence (DNA): TGTGCCAGCAGTTACGGACTAGCGGGCTCCTACGAGCAGTACTTC. Amino acid sequence: CASSYGLAGSYEQYF.

The V call is TRBV11-2, the J call TRBJ2-5; 8 bases match TRBD2. The germline gives CDR1 SGHAT, CDR2 FQNNGV. V was pared by 3 bases and J by 4 bases, with 4 bases of the junction left unmatched. This CDR3 region has 14 residues. The CDR3 loop reads CASSFSGSRETQYF. The CDR3 DNA reads as TGTGCCAGCAGCTTCAGCGGGAGCAGAGAGACCCAGTACTTC. Variable domain in full (rest from reference TRBV11-2 and TRBJ2-5): EAGVAQSPRYKIIEKRQSVAFWCNPISGHATLYWYQQILGQGPKLLIQFQNNGVVDDSQLPKDRFSAERLKGVDSTLKIQPAKLEDSAVYLCASSFSGSRETQYFGPGTRLLVL.

V usage is TRBV7-9 and J usage is TRBJ1-2, with D possibly being TRBD1 (5 bases). Germline V gene data show CDR1 as SEHNR and CDR2 as FQNEAQ (reference sequence). CDR3 length: 13 residues. Trimming cost V 5 bases and J 4 bases, with 11 bases left between them. The CDR3 region has the DNA TGTGCCAGCAGCGGGGGACGGCTCTATGGCTACACCTTC. This codes for CASSGGRLYGYTF.

The chain is built from TRBV2 and TRBJ1-1; D might be TRBD1 (5 bases). V lost 5 bases and J lost 1, with 11 bases in between. The germline gives CDR1 SNHLY, CDR2 FYNNEI. The CDR3 length is 14 residues. CDR3 coding DNA: TGTGCCAGCAGTCGTAGACAGCCGAACACTGAAGCTTTCTTT. Translating gives CASSRRQPNTEAFF.

This chain joins TRBV4-1 and TRBJ2-7; 16 nucleotides agree with TRBD2. CDR3 length: 20 residues. Germline assignment: CDR1 MGHRA and CDR2 YSYEKL. J was trimmed by 7 bases and V by 2 bases; bases with no gene match: 17. CDR3 sequence reads: CASSQKLTGLAGGPKGEQYF. The CDR3 coding sequence is TGCGCCAGCAGCCAAAAACTCACGGGACTAGCGGGAGGGCCGAAGGGGGAGCAGTACTTC.

The chain carries TRBV23-1 and TRBJ2-7; tentative D call: TRBD2 (7 bases). TRBV23-1 is an open reading frame whose function is uncertain. V lost 7 bases, J lost 2 bases, and 21 bases lay in between. CDR3 size: 16 residues. The CDR3 here is CASTTKGGTEAYEQYF. CDR3 sequence (DNA): TGCGCCAGCACCACAAAGGGGGGGACGGAGGCCTACGAGCAGTACTTC.

This clone was seen a single time. The CDR3 protein is CASSSYPHQPQHF. The CDR3 DNA is TGTGCCAGCAGTTCCTATCCCCATCAGCCCCAGCATTTT. The chain recombines TRBV28 with TRBJ1-5; no definite D call. V lost 4 bases and J 5 bases, leaving 9 bases between the germline ends. Germline V gene data show CDR1 as MDHEN and CDR2 as SYDVKM. The CDR3 covers 13 residues.

The rearrangement joins TRBV28 to TRBJ2-7, with a possible D match to TRBD2 (6 bases). Germline CDR1 reads MDHEN; CDR2 reads SYDVKM. Deletions cut 8 bases from V and 2 bases from J, with 13 bases between. CDR3 length: 13 amino acids. The CDR3 region is CASGREFPYEQYF. The CDR3 DNA follows: TGTGCCAGCGGACGGGAGTTCCCCTACGAGCAGTACTTC.

The V call is TRBV5-1, the J call TRBJ2-1, with a possible D match to TRBD1 (6 bases). The germline CDR1 and CDR2 sequences are SGHRS and YFSETQ. Trimming took 0 bases from V and 7 from J, leaving 14 bases between them. This CDR3 is built from 15 residues. CDR3 bases: TGCGCCAGCAGCTTGGTGCCAGGGGAACTTAATGAGCAGTTCTTC. This sequence encodes CASSLVPGELNEQFF.

This sequence joins TRBV30 and TRBJ2-1, with TRBD2 as a possible D gene (5 bases). Trimming took 4 bases from V and 5 from J, leaving 15 bases between them. The germline V gene encodes CDR1 GTSNPN and CDR2 SVGIG (reference sequence). This CDR3 comprises 14 residues. The CDR3 spells CAWIRGSMNNEQFF. The CDR3 DNA sequence: TGTGCCTGGATTCGAGGGAGTATGAACAATGAGCAGTTCTTC. The full variable domain, its missing parts supplied by reference TRBV30 and TRBJ2-1, is SQTIHQWPATLVQPVGSPLSLECTVEGTSNPNLYWYRQAAGRGLQLLFYSVGIGQISSEVPQNLSASRPQDRQFILSSKKLLLSDSGFYLCAWIRGSMNNEQFFGPGTRLTVL.

The chain joins TRBV13 to TRBJ2-7, with a weak D call TRBD1 (5 bases). The CDR3 contains 12 residues. CDR1 and CDR2 (germline): PRHDT, FYEKMQ (reference sequence). The V end was cut by 4 bases, the J end by 3 bases, with 7 bases between. The CDR3 DNA follows: TGTGCCAGCAGCTACAGGAACTACGAGCAGTACTTC. This sequence encodes CASSYRNYEQYF.

The J gene is TRBJ1-5, the V gene TRBV5-1; D is unresolved. This CDR3 has 13 amino acids. V lost 5 bases and J 2 bases, leaving 8 bases between the germline ends. Germline V gives CDR1 SGHRS, CDR2 YFSETQ. The CDR3 DNA reads as TGCGCCAGCAGTTTCGAGGGCAATCAGCCCCAGCATTTT. Translated, it gives CASSFEGNQPQHF.